This T cell receptor beta chain was captured by sequencing in a study of blood T cell repertoires in COVID-19. This clone was counted between two and nine times. Germline loops: CDR1 LNHNV, CDR2 YYDKDF (reference sequence). V dropped 5 bases and J dropped 0; count of bases not matched to a gene: 4. The CDR3 length is 16 residues. The data were produced by immunoSEQ multiplex PCR, yet TCRdb's version contains in-frame clones alone and is incomplete. Of approximately 150,000 clones listed, 84% were seen once; the top ten hold around 9.9%. The sequenced sample consisted of peripheral blood. The receptor comes from a man between 65 and 85 years old with active or convalescent COVID-19. The rearrangement uses TRBV15 and TRBJ2-1; 10 nucleotides line up with TRBD1. CDR3 sequence reads: CATSWGQGSSYNEQFF. The CDR3 DNA reads TGTGCCACCAGCTGGGGACAGGGGAGCTCCTACAATGAGCAGTTCTTC. Drawing the rest from reference TRBV15 and TRBJ2-1, the complete variable domain is DAMVIQNPRYQVTQFGKPVTLSCSQTLNHNVMYWYQQKSSQAPKLLFHYYDKDFNNEADTPDNFQSRRPNTSFCFLDIRSPGLGDTAMYLCATSWGQGSSYNEQFFGPGTRLTVL.